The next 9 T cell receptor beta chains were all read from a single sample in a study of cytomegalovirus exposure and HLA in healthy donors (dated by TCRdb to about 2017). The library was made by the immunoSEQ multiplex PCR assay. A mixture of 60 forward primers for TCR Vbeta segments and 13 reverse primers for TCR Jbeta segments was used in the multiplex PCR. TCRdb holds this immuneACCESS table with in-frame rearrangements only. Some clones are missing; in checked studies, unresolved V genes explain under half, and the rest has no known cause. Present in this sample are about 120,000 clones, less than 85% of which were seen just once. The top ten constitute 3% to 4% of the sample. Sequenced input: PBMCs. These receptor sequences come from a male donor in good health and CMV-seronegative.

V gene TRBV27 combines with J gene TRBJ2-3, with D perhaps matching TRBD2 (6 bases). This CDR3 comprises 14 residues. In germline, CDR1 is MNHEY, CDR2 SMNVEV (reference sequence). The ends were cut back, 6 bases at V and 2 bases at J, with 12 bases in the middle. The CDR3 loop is CASRRRDATDTQYF. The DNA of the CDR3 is TGTGCCAGCAGACGGCGGGACGCCACAGATACGCAGTATTTT.

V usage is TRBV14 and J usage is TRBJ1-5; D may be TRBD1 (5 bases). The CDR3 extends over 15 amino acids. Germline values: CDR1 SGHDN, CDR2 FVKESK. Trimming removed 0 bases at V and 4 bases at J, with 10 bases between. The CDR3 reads CASSQDRAGNQPQHF. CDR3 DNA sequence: TGTGCCAGCAGCCAAGATAGGGCAGGGAATCAGCCCCAGCATTTT.

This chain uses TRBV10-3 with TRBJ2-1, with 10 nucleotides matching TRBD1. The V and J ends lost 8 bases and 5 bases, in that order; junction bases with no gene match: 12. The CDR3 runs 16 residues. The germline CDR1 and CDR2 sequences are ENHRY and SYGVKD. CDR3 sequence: CAISPPRDRGNNEQFF. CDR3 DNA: TGTGCCATCTCACCCCCCCGGGACAGGGGTAACAATGAGCAGTTCTTC.

CDR3 nucleotide sequence: TGTGCCTGGAGTGTCGCAGGGGTAGGCTATGGCTACACCTTC. Translation: CAWSVAGVGYGYTF. J is TRBJ1-2 and V is TRBV30, with D maybe TRBD1 (6 bases). CDR1 and CDR2 from the germline V gene are GTSNPN and SVGIG (reference sequence). The CDR3 runs to 14 residues. V was shortened by 0 bases and J by 4 bases, with 12 bases between the two germline ends.

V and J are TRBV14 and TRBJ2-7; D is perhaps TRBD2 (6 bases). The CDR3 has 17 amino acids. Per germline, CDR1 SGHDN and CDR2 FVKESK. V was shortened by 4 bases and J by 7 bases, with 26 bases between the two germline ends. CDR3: CASSLSPAFGGLVEQYF. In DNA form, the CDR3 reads TGTGCCAGCAGCCTATCCCCCGCGTTTGGGGGGTTAGTGGAGCAGTACTTC.

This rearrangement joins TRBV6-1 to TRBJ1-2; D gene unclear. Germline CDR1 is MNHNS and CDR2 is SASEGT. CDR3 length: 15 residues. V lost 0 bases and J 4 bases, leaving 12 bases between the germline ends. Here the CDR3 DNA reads TGTGCCAGCAGTGAAGCTTATCGCGGAATCTATGGCTACACCTTC. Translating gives CASSEAYRGIYGYTF.

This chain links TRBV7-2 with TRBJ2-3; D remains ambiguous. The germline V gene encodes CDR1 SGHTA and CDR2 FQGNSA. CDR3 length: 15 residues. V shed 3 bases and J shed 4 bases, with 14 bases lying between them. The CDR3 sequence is CASSFSLIEADTQYF. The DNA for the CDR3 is TGTGCCAGCAGCTTTAGCTTAATCGAGGCAGATACGCAGTATTTT.

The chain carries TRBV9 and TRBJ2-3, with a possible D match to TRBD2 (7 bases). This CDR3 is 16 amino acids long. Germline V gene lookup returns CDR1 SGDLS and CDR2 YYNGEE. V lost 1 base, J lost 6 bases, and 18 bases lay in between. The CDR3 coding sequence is TGTGCCAGCAGCGTATTGAGCGGGACACCTCCGGATACGCAGTATTTT. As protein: CASSVLSGTPPDTQYF.

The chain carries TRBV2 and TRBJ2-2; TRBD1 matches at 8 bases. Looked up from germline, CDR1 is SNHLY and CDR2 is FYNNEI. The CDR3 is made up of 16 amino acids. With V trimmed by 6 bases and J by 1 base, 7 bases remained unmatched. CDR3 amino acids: CASSAWTGMNTGELFF. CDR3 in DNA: TGTGCCAGCAGCGCCTGGACAGGGATGAACACCGGGGAGCTGTTTTTT.